The sequence of this T cell receptor (beta chain) was determined in a study of T cell responses to AZD1222 COVID-19 vaccine (dated by TCRdb to 2020 to 2022). With regard to the full study: AZD1222 recipients given second doses at about 4 weeks or at about 12 weeks were pooled, since spike-specific TCR depth and breadth were not found to differ between the two schedules. TCR sequencing covered 230 to 250 trial participants: 207 given two doses of AZD1222 and approximately 25 given two doses of MenACWY control vaccine. Trial participants were enrolled by age into 18-55, 56-69 and 70-plus year subgroups, with 148, 28 and 57 TCR-sequenced participants respectively.

Here is what the overall study found, with its caveats: The vaccine-associated CD4 TCRs covered the entire spike protein, and the dominant responses fell in regions 160-218 and 743-854. In the small 56-69-year group, the increase in depth fell short of significance, most likely because of low power. Participants were mostly white British, with more females than males. The authors suggested clonal diversity may have been underestimated. Epitopes outside the regions mutated in the B.1.351 and B.1.1.7 variants were reportedly recognized by nearly half of the unique spike-specific TCRs. No day 14 peak-response samples were available, so repertoires were characterized only after the peak T cell response. Spike-specific TCR breadth and depth rose significantly after two AZD1222 doses compared with day 0 and with MenACWY recipients. Conclusions about previously exposed vaccinees are limited because only five to seven AZD1222 recipients were SARS-CoV-2 seropositive at baseline.

From V the trimming removes 6 bases and from J it removes 3 bases, while the gene matches leave 4 bases of the junction unaccounted for. CDR1 MNHEY and CDR2 SVGAGI are derived from the germline V gene. Measured from the cysteine to the phenylalanine, the CDR3 is 14 residues long. Just the 42-base CDR3 DNA is kept, in frame starting at base 1. The CDR3 regions of human TCRbeta chains were analyzed by immunosequencing. The original methods were these. Repertoire TCRs were checked for matches against a reference library of SARS-CoV-2-specific TCRs that had been generated using the MIRA antigen-specificity platform. Breadth was defined as the fraction of unique TCRs that were SARS-CoV-2-associated. Depth was defined as the fraction of total T cells that were SARS-CoV-2-associated. Using the MIRA data, each spike-specific TCR was assigned both to the spike region to which the TCR was reactive and to a CD4 or CD8 class. Log10-transformed breadth and depth values were compared by one-way ANOVA with Sidak's multiple comparisons tests. Drawn from immuneACCESS, this table holds only the in-frame rearrangements with V and J called that TCRdb kept. Clones are partly lost; checked studies trace under half to an unresolved V gene and leave the rest unexplained. That table gives V, J and clone size, and the DNA gave D and trimming. This sample comprises 120,000 or so clones, 87% of them detected only once. The ten largest clones represent approximately 1.1% of the sample.

Sample time point, as interpreted from the label and publication: baseline before first vaccination. The vaccinee samples were drawn from two UK trials, COV001 and COV002, one of which was a single-blind randomized controlled phase 2/3 trial testing AZD1222 (ChAdOx1 nCoV-19) in healthy adults. Trial participant PBMC samples were collected at day 0 and day 28 after the second dose for TCRbeta chain sequencing. About this clone itself: Its specific antigen is unknown. No much larger clonotype is one base removed from it; base qualities were not supplied.

The sequence came from an adult in good health. The sequence is built from TRBV6-5 and TRBJ2-7; 11 central nucleotides agree with TRBD1. The specimen was peripheral blood, collected on day 0 of AZD1222 vaccination. The CDR3: CASRTGTGGYEQYF. DNA sequence: TGTGCCAGCAGGACCGGGACAGGGGGCTACGAGCAGTACTTC.